These 19 T cell receptor beta chains came from one sample sequenced in a study of blood T cell repertoires in COVID-19. Here immunoSEQ multiplex PCR was the method, and the copy in TCRdb shows in-frame clones only, minus some. The table includes a few hundred thousand clones, about 70% detected once. Source material: peripheral blood. Every receptor here comes from a woman aged 80 or over with acute or convalescent COVID-19.

The V gene is TRBV7-9, the J gene TRBJ1-6; tentative D call: TRBD1 (6 bases). Germline V gene data show CDR1 as SEHNR and CDR2 as FQNEAQ (reference sequence). V shed 4 bases and J shed 7 bases, with 14 bases lying between them. This CDR3 is built from 15 residues. CDR3 protein: CASSYIQGSNSPLHF. The CDR3 DNA is TGTGCCAGCAGCTACATACAGGGTTCGAATTCACCCCTCCACTTT.

CDR3 region: CASKTGRLFF. In DNA, the CDR3 is TGCGCCAGCAAGACAGGGCGGCTGTTTTTT. V gene TRBV23-1 combines with J gene TRBJ2-2; 7 positions agree with TRBD1. TRBV23-1 is filed as an ORF, its function uncertain. V dropped 7 bases and J dropped 13; count of bases not matched to a gene: 3. This CDR3 is built from 10 residues.

The chain has TRBV7-9 and TRBJ1-1; D unresolved. The ends were cut back, 5 bases at V and 0 bases at J, with 13 bases in the middle. The CDR3 consists of 15 residues. Germline V gene lookup returns CDR1 SEHNR and CDR2 FQNEAQ (reference sequence). DNA of the CDR3: TGTGCCAGCAGCGACATAGGTAGGATGAACACTGAAGCTTTCTTT. Amino acid sequence: CASSDIGRMNTEAFF. The full variable domain, completed using reference TRBV7-9 and TRBJ1-1, is DTGVSQNPRHKITKRGQNVTFRCDPISEHNRLYWYRQTLGQGPEFLTYFQNEAQLEKSRLLSDRFSAERPKGSFSTLEIQRTEQGDSAMYLCASSDIGRMNTEAFFGQGTRLTVV.

The chain recombines TRBV27 with TRBJ2-7, with 10 bases that match TRBD1. The CDR3 loop spans 16 amino acids. J gave up 4 bases and V 3 bases, and 9 bases lay outside the gene matches. The V gene's germline CDR1 is MNHEY and CDR2 SMNVEV (reference sequence). CDR3 bases: TGTGCCAGCAGTTTTCGTTCGGGGACAGGGGTGTACGAGCAGTACTTC. This encodes CASSFRSGTGVYEQYF.

The CDR3 sequence: CASSRFGDRTNEKLFF. The CDR3 DNA sequence: TGCGCCAGCAGCCGTTTCGGGGACAGGACGAATGAAAAACTGTTTTTT. The J gene is TRBJ1-4, the V gene TRBV4-1; 8 positions match TRBD1. The CDR3 consists of 16 residues. V was clipped by 4 bases and J by 5 bases; unmatched bases: 9. Germline V gives CDR1 MGHRA, CDR2 YSYEKL.

The V gene is TRBV10-3, the J gene TRBJ2-3; 9 bases line up with TRBD2. The V and J ends lost 7 bases and 2 bases, in that order; junction bases with no gene match: 10. CDR1 and CDR2 from the germline V gene are ENHRY and SYGVKD. This CDR3 contains 16 residues. In DNA form, the CDR3 reads TGTGCCATCAAAACTCAAGCGGGAGGCCTCACAGATACGCAGTATTTT. Translated: CAIKTQAGGLTDTQYF.

The CDR3 reads CASSEAGGSDTQYF. CDR3 DNA: TGTGCCAGCAGCGAAGCGGGGGGATCAGATACGCAGTATTTT. The J gene is TRBJ2-3, the V gene TRBV9, with 9 bases aligning to TRBD2. CDR3 size: 14 residues. CDR1 is SGDLS, CDR2 YYNGEE, per germline. V was pared by 3 bases and J by 4 bases, with 3 bases of the junction left unmatched.

The chain uses TRBV3-1 (or the pseudogene TRBV3-2) and TRBJ1-6; D is undetermined. The CDR3 is 15 residues long. The ends were cut back, 4 bases at V and 0 bases at J, with 7 bases in the middle. In germline, CDR1 is LGHDT, CDR2 YNNKEL (reference sequence). CDR3 region: CASSLSSSYNSPLHF. The CDR3 bases are TGTGCCAGCAGCCTGTCGAGCTCCTATAATTCACCCCTCCACTTT.

The chain couples TRBV28 to TRBJ2-2, with D possibly being TRBD1 (5 bases). The CDR3 sequence is 12 residues long. Germline V gives CDR1 MDHEN, CDR2 SYDVKM. The V end lost 7 bases, the J end lost 7 bases, and 10 bases lay between the germline ends. The CDR3 sequence is CASKTVLGELFF. The CDR3 region has the DNA TGTGCCAGCAAGACAGTCCTCGGGGAGCTGTTTTTT. The full variable domain, in which reference TRBV28 and TRBJ2-2 provide the parts outside the CDR3, is DVKVTQSSRYLVKRTGEKVFLECVQDMDHENMFWYRQDPGLGLRLIYFSYDVKMKEKGDIPEGYSVSREKKERFSLILESASTNQTSMYLCASKTVLGELFFGEGSRLTVL.

This chain joins TRBV9 and TRBJ2-2; TRBD1 matches at 8 bases. The CDR3 covers 16 residues. After removal of 4 bases from V and 2 bases from J, the junction contained 7 bases not matched to a gene. Germline loops: CDR1 SGDLS, CDR2 YYNGEE. In nucleotides, the CDR3 is TGTGCCAGCAGCAAACAGGGGGGCGCAAACACCGGGGAGCTGTTTTTT. Translating gives CASSKQGGANTGELFF.

The chain employs TRBV29-1 and TRBJ1-3, with 8 bases lining up with TRBD1. J was trimmed by 9 bases and V by 5 bases; bases with no gene match: 9. Germline values: CDR1 SQVTM, CDR2 ANQGSEA. The CDR3 totals 13 residues. The CDR3 coding sequence is TGCAGCGTTACCGACAGGGGAGCAGGCACCATATATTTT. Protein sequence: CSVTDRGAGTIYF.

The chain's CDR3 is CASSLSAGTQYF. DNA of the CDR3: TGTGCCAGCAGTTTGTCGGCAGGGACCCAGTACTTC. The chain carries TRBV12-3 or TRBV12-4 and TRBJ2-5, with D hard to call. Trimming cost V 3 bases and J 7 bases, with 9 bases left between them. This CDR3 has 12 amino acids.

This chain joins TRBV19 and TRBJ2-2; TRBD2 matches 9 bases. Trimming took 8 bases from V and 5 from J; bases not matched to a gene: 6. From germline, CDR1 is LNHDA and CDR2 SQIVND (reference sequence). This CDR3 comprises 14 residues. The CDR3: CASESGRLTGELFF. DNA for the CDR3: TGTGCCAGTGAGAGCGGGAGGTTGACCGGGGAGCTGTTTTTT.

The chain employs TRBV10-1 and TRBJ1-1; 8 positions agree with TRBD1. Germline V lookup: CDR1 WNHNN, CDR2 SYGVQD (reference sequence). The V and J ends lost 6 bases and 5 bases, in that order; junction bases with no gene match: 8. The CDR3 runs to 14 residues. The CDR3 sequence is CASRAGGAGTEAFF. The CDR3 nucleotides read TGCGCCAGCAGAGCAGGGGGCGCGGGGACTGAAGCTTTCTTT.

This chain links TRBV7-3 with TRBJ2-1; D is perhaps TRBD2 (6 bases). Germline V gene sequence: CDR1 SGHTA, CDR2 FQGTGA. Trimming shortened V by 4 bases and J by 9 bases, and 10 bases separated the two germline ends. The CDR3 runs 12 residues. CDR3 nucleotide sequence: TGTGCCAGCAGCTCCGGAGGGGTTGAGCAGTTCTTC. Translation gives CASSSGGVEQFF.

In this sample, this clone turned up once. Other nucleotide sequences in the sample specify the same CDR3. The rearrangement links TRBV20-1 to TRBJ2-3; D uncertain. The V end was cut by 3 bases, the J end by 4 bases, with 5 bases between. The V gene's germline CDR1 is DFQATT and CDR2 SNEGSKA (reference sequence). This CDR3 region has 11 residues. Here the CDR3 DNA reads TGCAGTGCTAGCCTTGCAGATACGCAGTATTTT. Amino acids: CSASLADTQYF.

A single count supports this clone. The chain employs TRBV4-2 and TRBJ1-2; TRBD1 aligns across 8 bases. The V and J ends lost 1 base and 3 bases, in that order; junction bases with no gene match: 4. There are 15 residues in the CDR3. The germline gives CDR1 LGHNA, CDR2 YNFKEQ. As DNA, the CDR3 is TGTGCCAGCAGCCAAGGACAGGGGTTTGACTATGGCTACACCTTC. Translated: CASSQGQGFDYGYTF.

The CDR3 DNA reads TGTGCCAGCAGTCCAATTTACACCGGGGAGCTGTTTTTT. It is translated as CASSPIYTGELFF. V gene TRBV7-8 combines with J gene TRBJ2-2; D uncertain. CDR1 SGHVS and CDR2 FQNEAQ come from the germline V gene. Trimming pared 6 bases from V and 3 bases from J, leaving 8 bases between. CDR3 size: 13 residues. Filled out from reference TRBV7-8 and TRBJ2-2, the complete variable domain reads GAGVSQSPRYKVAKRGQDVALRCDPISGHVSLFWYQQALGQGPEFLTYFQNEAQLDKSGLPSDRFFAERPEGSVSTLKIQRTQQEDSAVYLCASSPIYTGELFFGEGSRLTVL.

The chain is built from TRBV7-9 and TRBJ1-3, with D unclear. The germline V and J ends were trimmed by 0 bases and 8 bases, with 11 bases remaining between them. Germline CDR1 reads SEHNR; CDR2 reads FQNEAQ (reference sequence). The CDR3 loop spans 14 amino acids. The CDR3 nucleotides read TGTGCCAGCAGCTTAGCCCGCGGGCGGGACACCATATATTTT. It specifies CASSLARGRDTIYF.